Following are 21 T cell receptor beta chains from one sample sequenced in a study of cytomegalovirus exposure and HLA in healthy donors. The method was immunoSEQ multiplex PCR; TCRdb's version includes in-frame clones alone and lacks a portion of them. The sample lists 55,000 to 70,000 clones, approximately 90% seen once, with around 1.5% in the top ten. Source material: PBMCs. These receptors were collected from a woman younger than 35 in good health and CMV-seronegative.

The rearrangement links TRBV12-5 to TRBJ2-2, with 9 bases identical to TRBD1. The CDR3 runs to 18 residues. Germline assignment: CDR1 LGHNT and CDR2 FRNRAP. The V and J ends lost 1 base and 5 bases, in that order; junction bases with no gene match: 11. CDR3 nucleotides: TGTGCTAGTGGTTTGGCCACAGGGGGCTTGTCGAGAACCGGGGAGCTGTTTTTT. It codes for CASGLATGGLSRTGELFF.

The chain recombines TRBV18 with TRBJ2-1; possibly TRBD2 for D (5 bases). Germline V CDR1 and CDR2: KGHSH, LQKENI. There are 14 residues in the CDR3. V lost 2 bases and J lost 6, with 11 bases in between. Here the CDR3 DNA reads TGTGCCAGCTCACCAAACAGCCGGGGCAATGAGCAGTTCTTC. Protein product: CASSPNSRGNEQFF.

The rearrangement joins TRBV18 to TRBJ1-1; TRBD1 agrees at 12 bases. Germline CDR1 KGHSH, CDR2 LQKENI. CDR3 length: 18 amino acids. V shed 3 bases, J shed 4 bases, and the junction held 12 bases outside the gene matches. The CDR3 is CASSPIDGTGGHGTEAFF. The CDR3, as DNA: TGTGCCAGCTCACCTATTGATGGGACAGGGGGCCACGGCACTGAAGCTTTCTTT. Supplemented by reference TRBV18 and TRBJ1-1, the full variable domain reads NAGVMQNPRHLVRRRGQEARLRCSPMKGHSHVYWYRQLPEEGLKFMVYLQKENIIDESGMPKERFSAEFPKEGPSILRIQQVVRGDSAAYFCASSPIDGTGGHGTEAFFGQGTRLTVV.

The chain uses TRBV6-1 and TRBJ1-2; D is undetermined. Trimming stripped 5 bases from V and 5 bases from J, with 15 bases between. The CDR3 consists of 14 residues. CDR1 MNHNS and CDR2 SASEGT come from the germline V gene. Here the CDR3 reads CASSWTGISYGYTF. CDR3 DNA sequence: TGTGCCAGCAGTTGGACGGGGATCTCTTATGGCTACACCTTC.

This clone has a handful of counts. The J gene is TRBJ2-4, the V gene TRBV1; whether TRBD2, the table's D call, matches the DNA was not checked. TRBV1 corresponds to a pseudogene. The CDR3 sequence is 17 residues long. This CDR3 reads CTSSHVKRGLAKNIQYF. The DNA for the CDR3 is TGCACCAGCAGCCACGTCAAGCGGGGGTTAGCCAAAAACATTCAGTACTTC.

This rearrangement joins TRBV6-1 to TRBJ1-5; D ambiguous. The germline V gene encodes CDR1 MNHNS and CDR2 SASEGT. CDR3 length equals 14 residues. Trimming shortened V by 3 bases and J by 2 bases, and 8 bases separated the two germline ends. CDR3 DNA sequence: TGTGCCAGCAGTGACCCCCTTGGCAATCAGCCCCAGCATTTT. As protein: CASSDPLGNQPQHF.

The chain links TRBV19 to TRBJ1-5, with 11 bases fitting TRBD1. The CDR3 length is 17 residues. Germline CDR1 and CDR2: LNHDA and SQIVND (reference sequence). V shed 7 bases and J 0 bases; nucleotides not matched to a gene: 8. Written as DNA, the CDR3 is TGTGCCAGTAAGTCGGGACAGGGGGTGTATAGCAATCAGCCCCAGCATTTT. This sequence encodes CASKSGQGVYSNQPQHF.

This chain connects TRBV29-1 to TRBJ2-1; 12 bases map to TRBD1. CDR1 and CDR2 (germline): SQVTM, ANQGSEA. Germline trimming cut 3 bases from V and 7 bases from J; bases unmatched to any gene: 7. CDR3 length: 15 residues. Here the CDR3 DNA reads TGCAGCGTTGAGCCTGGGACAGGGGGCTATAATGAGCAGTTCTTC. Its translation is CSVEPGTGGYNEQFF.

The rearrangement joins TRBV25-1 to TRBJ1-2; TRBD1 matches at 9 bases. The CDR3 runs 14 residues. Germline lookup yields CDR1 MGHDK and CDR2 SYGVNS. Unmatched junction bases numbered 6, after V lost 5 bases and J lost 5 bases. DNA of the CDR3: TGTGCCAGCAGTTCCCCCGGGACAGGGTATGGCTACACCTTC. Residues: CASSSPGTGYGYTF.

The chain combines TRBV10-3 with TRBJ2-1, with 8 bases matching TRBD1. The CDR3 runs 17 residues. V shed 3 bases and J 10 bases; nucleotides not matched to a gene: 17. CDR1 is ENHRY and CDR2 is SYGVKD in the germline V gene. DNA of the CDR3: TGTGCCATCAGTGACCCAGACAGGGGTACGGTCATTTCGGAGCAGTTCTTC. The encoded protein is CAISDPDRGTVISEQFF.

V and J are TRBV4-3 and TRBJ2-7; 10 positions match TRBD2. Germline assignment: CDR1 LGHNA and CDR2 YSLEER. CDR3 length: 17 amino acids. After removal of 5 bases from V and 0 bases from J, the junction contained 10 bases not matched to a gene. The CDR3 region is CASSSNLLAGNSYEQYF. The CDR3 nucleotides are TGCGCCAGCAGCTCAAACCTACTAGCGGGGAACTCCTACGAGCAGTACTTC.

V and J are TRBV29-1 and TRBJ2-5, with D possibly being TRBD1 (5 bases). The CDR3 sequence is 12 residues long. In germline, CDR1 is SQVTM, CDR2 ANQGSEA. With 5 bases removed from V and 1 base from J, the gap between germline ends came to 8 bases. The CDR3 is CSVSGRQETQYF. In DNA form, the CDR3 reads TGCAGCGTTTCAGGGCGCCAAGAGACCCAGTACTTC.

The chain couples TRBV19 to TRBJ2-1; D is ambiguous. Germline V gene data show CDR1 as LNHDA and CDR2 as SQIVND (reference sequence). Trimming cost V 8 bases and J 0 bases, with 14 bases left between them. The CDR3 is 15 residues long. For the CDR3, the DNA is TGTGCCAGTGGATCCCGGGTCCGCTCCTACAATGAGCAGTTCTTC. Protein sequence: CASGSRVRSYNEQFF. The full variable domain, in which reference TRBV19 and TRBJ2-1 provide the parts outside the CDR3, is DGGITQSPKYLFRKEGQNVTLSCEQNLNHDAMYWYRQDPGQGLRLIYYSQIVNDFQKGDIAEGYSVSREKKESFPLTVTSAQKNPTAFYLCASGSRVRSYNEQFFGPGTRLTVL.

The CDR3 loop is CASSESGLYYEQYF. CDR3 DNA: TGTGCCAGCAGTGAAAGCGGATTGTACTACGAGCAGTACTTC. The chain combines TRBV6-1 with TRBJ2-7, with a possible D match to TRBD2 (5 bases). The CDR3 is 14 residues long. Trimming shortened V by 2 bases and J by 3 bases, and 11 bases separated the two germline ends. Germline lookup yields CDR1 MNHNS and CDR2 SASEGT.

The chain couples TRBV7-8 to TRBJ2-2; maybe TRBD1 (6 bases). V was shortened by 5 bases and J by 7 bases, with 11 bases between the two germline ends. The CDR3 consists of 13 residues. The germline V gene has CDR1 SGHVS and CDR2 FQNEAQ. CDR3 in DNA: TGTGCCAGCAGCGTAACAGGGTTCGGGGAGCTGTTTTTT. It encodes CASSVTGFGELFF.

CDR3 sequence (DNA): TGTGCCAGCTCACCACCAAGGGGTGAGACCCAGTACTTC. This gives the protein CASSPPRGETQYF. The V call is TRBV18, the J call TRBJ2-5; weak D call: TRBD1 (5 bases). The germline V and J ends were trimmed by 0 bases and 5 bases, with 7 bases remaining between them. Germline assignment: CDR1 KGHSH and CDR2 LQKENI. This CDR3 has 13 amino acids.

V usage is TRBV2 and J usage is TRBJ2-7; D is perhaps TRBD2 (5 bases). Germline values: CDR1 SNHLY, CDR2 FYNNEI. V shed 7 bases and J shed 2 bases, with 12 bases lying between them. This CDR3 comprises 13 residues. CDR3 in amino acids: CASTGGRTYEQYF. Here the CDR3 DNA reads TGTGCCAGCACTGGAGGCAGGACCTACGAGCAGTACTTC.

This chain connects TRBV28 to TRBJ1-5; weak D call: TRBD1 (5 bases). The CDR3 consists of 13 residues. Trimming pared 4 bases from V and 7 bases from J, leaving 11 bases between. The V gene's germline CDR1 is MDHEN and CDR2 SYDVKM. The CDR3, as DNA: TGTGCCAGCAGTTCAGCAGGGCCCCAGCCCCAGCATTTT. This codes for CASSSAGPQPQHF.

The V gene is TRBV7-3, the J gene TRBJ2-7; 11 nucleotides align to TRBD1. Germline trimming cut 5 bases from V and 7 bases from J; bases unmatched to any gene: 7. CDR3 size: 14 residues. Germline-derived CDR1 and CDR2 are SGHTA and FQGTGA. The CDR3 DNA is TGTGCCAGCAGCCCTACCGGGACAGGGGGGGAGCAGTACTTC. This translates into CASSPTGTGGEQYF.

CDR3 protein: CASSDSWASGAIAYNEQFF. DNA of the CDR3: TGTGCCAGCAGTGATTCTTGGGCTAGCGGAGCTATCGCCTACAATGAGCAGTTCTTC. The chain couples TRBV2 to TRBJ2-1; 7 nucleotides match TRBD2. This CDR3 has 19 amino acids. J was trimmed by 2 bases and V by 3 bases; bases with no gene match: 16. Germline V gene sequence: CDR1 SNHLY, CDR2 FYNNEI.

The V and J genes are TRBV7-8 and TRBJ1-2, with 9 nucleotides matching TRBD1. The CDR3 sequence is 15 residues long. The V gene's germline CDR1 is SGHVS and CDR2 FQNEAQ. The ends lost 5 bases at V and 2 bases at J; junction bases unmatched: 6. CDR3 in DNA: TGTGCCAGCAGCAGGACAGGGACAGGGAACTATGGCTACACCTTC. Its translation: CASSRTGTGNYGYTF. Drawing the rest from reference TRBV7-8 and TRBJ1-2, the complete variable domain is GAGVSQSPRYKVAKRGQDVALRCDPISGHVSLFWYQQALGQGPEFLTYFQNEAQLDKSGLPSDRFFAERPEGSVSTLKIQRTQQEDSAVYLCASSRTGTGNYGYTFGSGTRLTVV.